A single sample gave rise to the 24 T cell receptor beta chains below, sequenced in a study of technical replicates of blood from several donors. This table comes from immunoSEQ multiplex PCR, and its TCRdb copy is limited to in-frame clones, with some not included. The sample lists approximately 81,000 clones, 96% occurring once. The sequenced sample consisted of T cells isolated from PBMCs. The receptors originated from a human donor in good health.

This rearrangement joins TRBV19 to TRBJ1-1; 8 nucleotides line up with TRBD1. The V gene's germline CDR1 is LNHDA and CDR2 SQIVND (reference sequence). The trim removed 5 bases at V and 0 bases at J, leaving 5 bases unmatched. This CDR3 region has 15 residues. CDR3 region: CASSDRGWMNTEAFF. CDR3 nucleotide sequence: TGTGCCAGTAGTGACAGGGGCTGGATGAACACTGAAGCTTTCTTT.

This chain connects TRBV27 to TRBJ1-5; D ambiguous. The V end lost 3 bases, the J end lost 1 base, and 7 bases lay between the germline ends. Per germline, CDR1 MNHEY and CDR2 SMNVEV (reference sequence). CDR3 length: 14 residues. The DNA for the CDR3 is TGTGCCAGCAGTTTTGAGAGAAGCAATCAGCCCCAGCATTTT. Translation gives CASSFERSNQPQHF.

The V call is TRBV29-1, the J call TRBJ2-3, with 10 nucleotides matching TRBD1. Trimming cost V 7 bases and J 1 base; bases outside gene matches: 8. Germline-derived CDR1 and CDR2 are SQVTM and ANQGSEA. The CDR3 extends over 15 amino acids. The CDR3 protein is CSARDRGFGTDTQYF. The CDR3 DNA reads TGCAGCGCCAGGGACAGGGGATTTGGCACAGATACGCAGTATTTT.

The V gene is TRBV6-4, the J gene TRBJ1-1; D is possibly TRBD1 (6 bases). The CDR3 has 13 residues. Germline values: CDR1 MRHNA, CDR2 SNTAGT. V shed 4 bases and J shed 4 bases, with 10 bases lying between them. CDR3 in DNA: TGTGCCAGCAGTGTTGAAGGGGGCACTGAAGCTTTCTTT. This encodes CASSVEGGTEAFF.

The CDR3 bases are TGTGCCAGTAGTATAGTAGGCGGGACGACCTACAATGAGCAGTTCTTC. Protein sequence: CASSIVGGTTYNEQFF. This chain connects TRBV19 to TRBJ2-1, with a weak D call TRBD2 (6 bases). The germline V gene encodes CDR1 LNHDA and CDR2 SQIVND (reference sequence). V gave up 1 base and J gave up 2 bases, with 12 bases separating them. The CDR3 loop spans 16 amino acids.

The chain joins TRBV7-2 to TRBJ1-1; D is unresolved. Per the germline V gene, CDR1 is SGHTA and CDR2 is FQGNSA. The V end was cut by 0 bases, the J end by 4 bases, with 9 bases between. This CDR3 region has 14 residues. The CDR3 DNA sequence: TGTGCCAGCAGCTTAGCACAATTGATCACTGAAGCTTTCTTT. It codes for CASSLAQLITEAFF.

The chain joins TRBV5-5 to TRBJ1-4; possible D gene TRBD1, 6 bases. This CDR3 is built from 13 residues. CDR1 and CDR2 from the germline V gene are SGHKS and YYEKEE (reference sequence). Trimming removed 4 bases from V and 8 bases from J, with 12 bases in between. CDR3 sequence (DNA): TGTGCCAGCAGCCAGGGACATGACGAAAAACTGTTTTTT. Translating it yields CASSQGHDEKLFF.

This chain uses TRBV7-8 with TRBJ2-7, with 9 bases aligning to TRBD1. Germline V gene lookup returns CDR1 SGHVS and CDR2 FQNEAQ. V shed 9 bases and J 1 base; nucleotides not matched to a gene: 4. The CDR3 is 13 residues long. The DNA of the CDR3 is TGTGCCAGTTGGGACAGGGCGTCCTACGAGCAGTACTTC. It codes for CASWDRASYEQYF.

This clone has a handful of counts. The CDR3 DNA sequence: TGTGCCAGCAGCGTAGAGGGGGGAGGGGATGAGCAGTTCTTC. The encoded protein is CASSVEGGGDEQFF. This chain uses TRBV9 with TRBJ2-1, with D perhaps TRBD2 (7 bases). The CDR3 has 14 amino acids. Germline V gene data show CDR1 as SGDLS and CDR2 as YYNGEE. V lost 0 bases and J 8 bases, leaving 12 bases between the germline ends.

This chain uses TRBV7-2 with TRBJ2-1; 8 nucleotides align to TRBD2. With 1 base clipped from V and 7 bases from J, the junction kept 12 bases outside the gene matches. CDR1 and CDR2 (germline): SGHTA, FQGNSA. The CDR3 is made up of 17 amino acids. CDR3 in DNA: TGTGCCAGCAGCTTAGATTTAGCGGGACTGCGGCGGAATGAGCAGTTCTTC. Its translation: CASSLDLAGLRRNEQFF.

The chain combines TRBV19 with TRBJ1-3, with 10 positions matching TRBD1. The CDR3 runs 15 residues. CDR1 is LNHDA and CDR2 is SQIVND in the germline V gene (reference sequence). The V gene end was trimmed by 5 bases and the J gene end by 3 bases; junction bases not matched to a gene: 4. This CDR3 is CASSRQGAGGNTIYF. As DNA, the CDR3 is TGTGCCAGTAGTCGACAGGGGGCAGGTGGAAACACCATATATTTT.

In this sample, this clone turned up once. J is TRBJ2-5 and V is TRBV5-1; the D gene is possibly TRBD2 (6 bases). V was trimmed by 2 bases and J by 5 bases, leaving 28 bases between them. The CDR3 has 19 residues. Germline CDR1 is SGHRS and CDR2 is YFSETQ. CDR3 nucleotides: TGCGCCAGCAGCTTCTATGTACCGGGACTCCAGAAAGTATGGGAGACCCAGTACTTC. This encodes CASSFYVPGLQKVWETQYF.

V gene TRBV4-3 combines with J gene TRBJ2-1; D is perhaps TRBD1 (6 bases). V was shortened by 1 base and J by 6 bases, with 10 bases between the two germline ends. The germline V gene has CDR1 LGHNA and CDR2 YSLEER. CDR3 size: 14 residues. CDR3: CASSQVGAGNEQFF. In DNA form, the CDR3 reads TGCGCCAGCAGCCAAGTGGGGGCCGGCAATGAGCAGTTCTTC.

The genes are TRBV28 and TRBJ2-7, with a tentative D call TRBD1 (6 bases). CDR1 and CDR2 from the germline V gene are MDHEN and SYDVKM. The CDR3 loop spans 14 amino acids. V dropped 2 bases and J dropped 0 bases, with 8 bases sitting between them. For the CDR3, the DNA is TGTGCCAGCAGTTTAAGGGGACACTCCTACGAGCAGTACTTC. Protein product: CASSLRGHSYEQYF.

A single count supports this clone. The chain joins TRBV9 to TRBJ2-7, with TRBD2 identical over 7 bases. Germline V gene sequence: CDR1 SGDLS, CDR2 YYNGEE. V shed 0 bases and J 3 bases; nucleotides not matched to a gene: 3. The CDR3 is made up of 14 amino acids. The DNA for the CDR3 is TGTGCCAGCAGCGTAGGCGCTAGCGGCTACGAGCAGTACTTC. Encoded protein: CASSVGASGYEQYF.

The chain carries TRBV6-6 and TRBJ1-2; the D is unclear. The CDR3 runs to 11 residues. Germline loops: CDR1 MNHNY, CDR2 SVGAGI (reference sequence). The germline V and J ends were trimmed by 6 bases and 8 bases, with 10 bases remaining between them. The CDR3 loop reads CASSPVEGYTF. The CDR3 coding sequence is TGTGCCAGCAGCCCGGTCGAGGGCTACACCTTC.

The V and J genes are TRBV4-1 and TRBJ1-4; 8 positions agree with TRBD1. Losses at the gene ends were 2 bases for V and 5 bases for J; bases not matched to a gene: 7. Germline V gene sequence: CDR1 MGHRA, CDR2 YSYEKL. The CDR3 contains 16 residues. The CDR3 spells CASSQPFRQGNEKLFF. The CDR3 nucleotides read TGCGCCAGCAGCCAACCATTTCGACAGGGGAATGAAAAACTGTTTTTT.

The gene calls are TRBV7-2 and TRBJ2-5; TRBD2 aligns across 9 bases. The CDR3 covers 14 residues. The V gene's germline CDR1 is SGHTA and CDR2 FQGNSA. Trimming at V came to 5 bases and at J to 5 bases, leaving 6 bases not matched to a gene. The CDR3 region has the DNA TGTGCCAGCAGCCCTGGGACTAGCCGGGAGACCCAGTACTTC. This encodes CASSPGTSRETQYF. Filled out from reference TRBV7-2 and TRBJ2-5, the complete variable domain reads GAGVSQSPSNKVTEKGKDVELRCDPISGHTALYWYRQSLGQGLEFLIYFQGNSAPDKSGLPSDRFSAERTGGSVSTLTIQRTQQEDSAVYLCASSPGTSRETQYFGPGTRLLVL.

The chain carries TRBV19 and TRBJ2-7; 7 nucleotides agree with TRBD1. The ends lost 3 bases at V and 7 bases at J; junction bases unmatched: 21. Germline CDR1 LNHDA, CDR2 SQIVND (reference sequence). The CDR3 length is 18 residues. Here the CDR3 reads CASSIILRTGQNSGEQYF. The CDR3 DNA follows: TGTGCCAGTAGTATCATTCTACGGACAGGACAAAACTCCGGGGAGCAGTACTTC.

This chain connects TRBV7-9 to TRBJ1-2; weak D call: TRBD1 (6 bases). There are 12 residues in the CDR3. CDR1 is SEHNR and CDR2 is FQNEAQ in the germline V gene (reference sequence). V lost 3 bases to trimming and J lost 4 bases, with 6 bases between them. The CDR3 DNA is TGTGCCAGCAGCTTGGGGGCCTATGGCTACACCTTC. Translating it yields CASSLGAYGYTF.

This clone is medium-sized by share. This sequence joins TRBV25-1 and TRBJ2-7; 12 bases agree with TRBD2. The CDR3 is 13 residues long. Per germline, CDR1 MGHDK and CDR2 SYGVNS. V shed 8 bases, J shed 3 bases, and the junction held 2 bases outside the gene matches. CDR3 nucleotide sequence: TGTGCCAGCGGACTAGCGGGAAACTACGAGCAGTACTTC. Amino acids: CASGLAGNYEQYF.

The J gene is TRBJ2-1, the V gene TRBV14, with D perhaps matching TRBD2 (5 bases). The CDR3 runs 18 residues. The germline V gene has CDR1 SGHDN and CDR2 FVKESK. Trimming shortened V by 1 base and J by 0 bases, and 16 bases separated the two germline ends. The CDR3 region has the DNA TGTGCCAGCAGCCAAGTTAACTGGGTAGGGAGCTCCTACAATGAGCAGTTCTTC. Encoded protein: CASSQVNWVGSSYNEQFF.

The chain carries TRBV19 and TRBJ2-2, with 10 bases that match TRBD1. This CDR3 contains 15 residues. The germline gives CDR1 LNHDA, CDR2 SQIVND (reference sequence). V shed 5 bases and J 7 bases; nucleotides not matched to a gene: 7. The CDR3 loop reads CASSLWTGGIGELFF. In DNA form, the CDR3 reads TGTGCCAGTAGTCTTTGGACAGGGGGGATCGGGGAGCTGTTTTTT.

In its sample, this clone was seen once. The rearrangement links TRBV2 to TRBJ1-1; 7 nucleotides agree with TRBD1. Looked up from germline, CDR1 is SNHLY and CDR2 is FYNNEI. The V segment lost 7 bases and the J segment 4 bases; nucleotides outside the gene matches: 3. This CDR3 is 12 amino acids long. As DNA, the CDR3 is TGTGCCAGCATTACAGGGGCCACTGAAGCTTTCTTT. This encodes CASITGATEAFF.